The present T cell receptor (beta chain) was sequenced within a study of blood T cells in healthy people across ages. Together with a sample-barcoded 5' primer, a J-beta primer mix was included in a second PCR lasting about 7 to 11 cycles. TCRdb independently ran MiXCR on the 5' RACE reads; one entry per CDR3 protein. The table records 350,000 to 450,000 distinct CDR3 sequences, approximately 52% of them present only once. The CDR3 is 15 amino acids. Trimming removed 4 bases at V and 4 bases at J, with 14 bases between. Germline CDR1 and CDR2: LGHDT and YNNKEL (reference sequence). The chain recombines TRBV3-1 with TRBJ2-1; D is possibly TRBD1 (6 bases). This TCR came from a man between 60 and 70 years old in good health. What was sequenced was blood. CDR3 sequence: CASSLGQPFYNEQFF. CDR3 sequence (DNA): TGTGCCAGCAGCCTCGGACAGCCTTTTTACAATGAGCAGTTCTTC.